The subject of this entry is one T cell receptor beta chain. CDR1 is ENHRY and CDR2 is SYGVKD in the germline V gene. Trimming at V came to 0 bases and at J to 1 base, leaving 3 bases not matched to a gene. CDR3 length: 17 residues. Treatment: oral pan-JAK inhibitor, 5-10 mg twice daily. PBMCs, the starting material, were the source of sorted CD4+ and CD8+ T cells. In each case, RNA was isolated and then reverse transcribed into cDNA as the sequencing template. Assay used: immunoSEQ multiplex PCR; TCRdb lists only in-frame clones, some missing. The table records about 160,000 clones, about 71% of them present only once. This record belongs to a study of CD8+ T cells in alopecia areata.

The rearrangement uses TRBV10-3 and TRBJ2-4; 10 bases are a match to TRBD2. The source was CD4+ T cells sorted from blood, collected at week 4, from a patient treated with tofacitinib. The receptor's source is a human donor with alopecia areata. CDR3 DNA: TGTGCCATCAGTGAGTCAGGACTAGCGGTCGCCAAAAACATTCAGTACTTC. Encoded protein: CAISESGLAVAKNIQYF.